This TCR beta chain originates from a study of cytotoxic CD8 clonotypes in ibrutinib-treated CLL. Study summary: The group held approximately eleven relapsed/refractory and around 14 treatment-naive patients, with under 18 IGHV unmutated.

Study results and limitations: Treatment saw public clonotypes, which were uncommon, either contract or stay stable.

This CDR3 spans 15 amino acids. V was trimmed by 4 bases and J by 5 bases, leaving 14 bases between them. Germline CDR1 LGHNA, CDR2 YNFKEQ. TCRdb's copy holds only in-frame clones and misses some; the assay was immunoSEQ multiplex PCR. The profile shows 58,000 or so clones, roughly 50% of them singletons. A note on this clone: Its matching antigen is unknown.

The receptor was isolated from a human donor with chronic lymphocytic leukemia. V usage is TRBV4-2 and J usage is TRBJ1-4; D gene uncertain. Material: PBMCs, obtained after 12 months of ibrutinib treatment. CDR3: CASSLSRTENEKLFF. For the CDR3, the DNA is TGTGCCAGCAGCCTATCTCGGACGGAAAATGAAAAACTGTTTTTT.